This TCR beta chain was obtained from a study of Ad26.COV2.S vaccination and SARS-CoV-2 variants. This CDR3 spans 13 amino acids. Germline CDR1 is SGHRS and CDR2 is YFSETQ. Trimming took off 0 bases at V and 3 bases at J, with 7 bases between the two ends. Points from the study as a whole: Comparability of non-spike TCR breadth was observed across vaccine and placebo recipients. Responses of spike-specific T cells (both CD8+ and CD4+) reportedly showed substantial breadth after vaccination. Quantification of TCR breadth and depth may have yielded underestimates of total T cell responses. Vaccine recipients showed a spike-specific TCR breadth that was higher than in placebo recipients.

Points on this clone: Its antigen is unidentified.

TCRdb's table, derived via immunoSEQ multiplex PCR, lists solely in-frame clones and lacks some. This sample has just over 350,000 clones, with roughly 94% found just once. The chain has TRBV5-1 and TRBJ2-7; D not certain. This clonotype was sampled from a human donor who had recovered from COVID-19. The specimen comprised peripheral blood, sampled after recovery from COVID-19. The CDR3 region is CASSLGGFYEQYF. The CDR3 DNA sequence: TGCGCCAGCAGCTTGGGGGGATTCTACGAGCAGTACTTC.